Its frequency marks the clone carrying this T cell receptor (beta chain) as medium-sized (0.01 to 0.1%). This sample is drawn from a study of CD8 T cells in cerebrospinal fluid in Alzheimer's disease. 10X single-cell V(D)J and 5' gene-expression libraries profiled CSF cells. TCRdb re-called the 10x single-cell sequencing reads; one entry per CDR3 protein, DNA not given. Listed are approximately 1,500 distinct CDR3 sequences; 15% to 20% falls within the top ten. This TCR derives from a human donor with mild cognitive impairment. Sequencing was carried out using cerebrospinal fluid.

The chain's CDR3 is CASTPGGGRSEQYF. The rearrangement joins TRBV5-6 to TRBJ2-7; TCRdb lists TRBD1, though no DNA is available to test this call. Germline V CDR1 and CDR2: SGHDT, YYEEEE. The length of the CDR3 is 14 residues.